These 18 T cell receptor beta chains came from one sample sequenced in a study of T cell repertoires in cytomegalovirus infection. These receptors' antigens are unknown. MiXCR, run by TCRdb on the reads, gives a single entry per CDR3 protein. This sample has roughly 570,000 distinct CDR3 sequences; around 40% occur once, and the top ten carry around 46%. The source was cultured PBMCs, collected from culture after CMV antigen stimulation. The source is a human donor in good health (CMV status not recorded). Some clones in this sample may be carry-over from other donors' samples.

The rearrangement links TRBV7-2 to TRBJ2-3; D unclear. The CDR3 totals 13 residues. V shed 7 bases and J shed 5 bases, with 13 bases lying between them. The V gene's germline CDR1 is SGHTA and CDR2 FQGNSA. The CDR3 here is CASIAWSRDTQYF. CDR3 DNA sequence: TGTGCCAGCATCGCCTGGAGCCGAGATACGCAGTATTTT.

This clonotype occurred a few times. The chain is built from TRBV28 and TRBJ2-4; weak D call: TRBD1 (6 bases). V lost 6 bases to trimming and J lost 1 base, with 16 bases between them. CDR3 size: 16 residues. Germline V gene sequence: CDR1 MDHEN, CDR2 SYDVKM. The CDR3 spells CASSQGGLRAKNIQYF. CDR3 nucleotides: TGTGCCAGCAGCCAAGGGGGATTGAGGGCCAAAAACATTCAGTACTTC. The full variable domain, completed using reference TRBV28 and TRBJ2-4, is DVKVTQSSRYLVKRTGEKVFLECVQDMDHENMFWYRQDPGLGLRLIYFSYDVKMKEKGDIPEGYSVSREKKERFSLILESASTNQTSMYLCASSQGGLRAKNIQYFGAGTRLSVL.

The chain uses TRBV7-6 and TRBJ1-3; the match to TRBD1 covers 11 bases. Germline loops: CDR1 SGHVS, CDR2 FNYEAQ. This CDR3 is built from 14 residues. The V segment lost 11 bases and the J segment 3 bases; nucleotides outside the gene matches: 6. CDR3 region: CAGMGQGVGNTIYF. In DNA, the CDR3 is TGTGCCGGGATGGGACAGGGGGTTGGAAACACCATATATTTT.

The chain couples TRBV20-1 to TRBJ2-5, with D perhaps matching TRBD2 (6 bases). The CDR3 has 20 residues. Germline CDR1 reads DFQATT; CDR2 reads SNEGSKA (reference sequence). The V end lost 4 bases, the J end lost 0 bases, and 30 bases lay between the germline ends. In DNA, the CDR3 is TGCAGTGCTAACCTTCCGTGGAGGGCGAATCAACCAAGGGACCAAGAGACCCAGTACTTC. It yields the protein CSANLPWRANQPRDQETQYF.

The CDR3 sequence: CASRHSRGLSYEQYF. The CDR3 coding sequence is TGTGCCAGCAGGCACAGCCGGGGCCTCTCCTACGAGCAGTACTTC. This chain connects TRBV7-9 to TRBJ2-7; TRBD1 or TRBD2 may be the D gene (5 bases each). Germline CDR1 and CDR2: SEHNR and FQNEAQ (reference sequence). The CDR3 runs 15 residues. V lost 6 bases and J 0 bases, leaving 15 bases between the germline ends.

The chain couples TRBV4-1 to TRBJ1-2; D is unclear. Germline V lookup: CDR1 MGHRA, CDR2 YSYEKL. Trimming took 1 base from V and 8 from J, leaving 11 bases between them. The CDR3 loop spans 13 amino acids. The CDR3 sequence: CASSQVSGNGYTF. In DNA, the CDR3 is TGCGCCAGCAGCCAAGTGTCCGGGAACGGCTACACCTTC.

This clonotype was seen once. The chain employs TRBV7-6 and TRBJ2-7; D is ambiguous. The V and J ends lost 0 bases and 7 bases respectively, with 7 bases between them. This CDR3 comprises 12 residues. CDR1 SGHVS and CDR2 FNYEAQ come from the germline V gene. The CDR3 nucleotides are TGTGCCAGCAGCTTAGCGACGGATGAGCAGTACTTC. Amino acids: CASSLATDEQYF.

This clonotype was recorded many times. CDR3 nucleotides: TGTGCCAGCAGCCTCTTCGAGCGGGGGGCCCAACTAGTCACAGATACGCAGTATTTT. This sequence encodes CASSLFERGAQLVTDTQYF. This chain joins TRBV11-2 and TRBJ2-3; 9 bases are shared with TRBD2. The ends lost 5 bases at V and 2 bases at J; junction bases unmatched: 17. This CDR3 has 19 amino acids. Germline V gene data show CDR1 as SGHAT and CDR2 as FQNNGV.

The rearrangement joins TRBV11-1 to TRBJ2-7; the D gene could be TRBD1 or TRBD2 (5 bases each). Germline V gene lookup returns CDR1 SGHAT and CDR2 FQDESV (reference sequence). Between the trimmed V and J ends, which lost 3 bases and 2 bases, there was a span of 14 bases. The CDR3 is 15 residues long. Here the CDR3 reads CASSFQGPLPYEQYF. In nucleotides, the CDR3 is TGTGCCAGCAGCTTCCAGGGACCGCTTCCCTACGAGCAGTACTTC.

This clonotype appeared a single time. This CDR3 is CASTSVRPALDNEQFF. The CDR3 DNA is TGTGCCAGCACAAGCGTCAGGCCGGCCCTTGACAATGAGCAGTTCTTC. The chain employs TRBV6-8 and TRBJ2-1, with no clear D. Between the trimmed V and J ends, which lost 7 bases and 5 bases, there was a span of 21 bases. This CDR3 contains 16 residues. Germline V CDR1 and CDR2: MNHGY, SAAAGT.

This chain connects TRBV6-2 or TRBV6-3 to TRBJ2-5; D ambiguous. The CDR3 is made up of 12 amino acids. Trimming took off 2 bases at V and 5 bases at J, with 6 bases between the two ends. CDR1 is MNHEY and CDR2 is SVGEGT in the germline V gene. The DNA for the CDR3 is TGTGCCAGCAGTTACGGGTATGAGACCCAGTACTTC. Residues: CASSYGYETQYF.

This clonotype came up a few times. This chain links TRBV7-2 with TRBJ2-2; TRBD2 matches at 8 bases. CDR3 size: 16 residues. Looked up from germline, CDR1 is SGHTA and CDR2 is FQGNSA. V lost 1 base to trimming and J lost 1 base; unmatched junction nucleotides: 2. The CDR3 coding sequence is TGTGCCAGCAGCTTAGTAGCGGGAAGGAACACCGGGGAGCTGTTTTTT. It codes for CASSLVAGRNTGELFF.

J is TRBJ1-1 and V is TRBV7-6; the match to TRBD1 covers 7 bases. The V gene's germline CDR1 is SGHVS and CDR2 FNYEAQ. The CDR3 contains 17 residues. J was trimmed by 1 base and V by 5 bases; bases with no gene match: 13. For the CDR3, the DNA is TGTGCCAGCAGCCCCGAAGGGTGGGACAGTGGGAACACTGAAGCTTTCTTT. This translates into CASSPEGWDSGNTEAFF.

This clonotype was seen only a few times. The rearrangement uses TRBV6-2 or TRBV6-3 and TRBJ2-6; D unclear. There are 17 residues in the CDR3. Trimming pared 4 bases from V and 2 bases from J, leaving 15 bases between. Germline V gene lookup returns CDR1 MNHEY and CDR2 SVGEGT. CDR3 loop: CASSFWTEPTGANVLTF. For the CDR3, the DNA is TGTGCCAGCAGTTTCTGGACGGAGCCCACTGGGGCCAACGTCCTGACTTTC.

V usage is TRBV2 and J usage is TRBJ1-6; D is unclear. The length of the CDR3 is 14 residues. Germline CDR1 reads SNHLY; CDR2 reads FYNNEI. V shed 7 bases and J shed 5 bases, with 12 bases lying between them. The CDR3: CASIGRRNNSPLHF. The CDR3 DNA reads as TGTGCCAGCATAGGACGGCGGAATAATTCACCCCTCCACTTT.

CDR3 DNA: TGTGCCAGCAGCCCTGTCGGGAATGGCTACACCTTC. Its protein product is CASSPVGNGYTF. The chain links TRBV7-4 to TRBJ1-2; D remains ambiguous. Trimming left V 5 bases short and J 6 bases short, with 10 bases between. Germline-derived CDR1 and CDR2 are SGHVT and SQSDAQ. This CDR3 is 12 amino acids long.

The genes are TRBV7-2 and TRBJ2-7, with 8 bases fitting TRBD2. CDR1 is SGHTA and CDR2 is FQGNSA in the germline V gene. This CDR3 region has 13 residues. V lost 4 bases to trimming and J lost 6 bases; unmatched junction nucleotides: 5. The DNA for the CDR3 is TGTGCCAGCAGCTCTTCCCGGGGGGGCGAGCAGTACTTC. Protein sequence: CASSSSRGGEQYF.

The chain carries TRBV7-2 and TRBJ1-2, with 7 bases lining up with TRBD1. The CDR3 has 15 residues. The germline gives CDR1 SGHTA, CDR2 FQGNSA. The V segment lost 5 bases and the J segment 2 bases; nucleotides outside the gene matches: 8. The CDR3 DNA reads as TGTGCCAGCAGCGCCCGGGACAGTCCCAACTATGGCTACACCTTC. Encoded protein: CASSARDSPNYGYTF. The variable domain in full, with the rest retrieved from reference TRBV7-2 and TRBJ1-2, is GAGVSQSPSNKVTEKGKDVELRCDPISGHTALYWYRQSLGQGLEFLIYFQGNSAPDKSGLPSDRFSAERTGGSVSTLTIQRTQQEDSAVYLCASSARDSPNYGYTFGSGTRLTVV.